The rows below give T cell receptor beta chains drawn from one sample of a study of blood T cells in healthy people across ages. Via MiXCR, TCRdb re-called the 5' RACE reads, giving one row per CDR3 protein. The table lists some 1.6 million distinct CDR3 sequences, around 36% of them singletons. The specimen was blood. These receptors were taken from a woman between 25 and 40 years old in good health. CDR3s include the opening cysteine and the closing phenylalanine or tryptophan. The D gene is left open where the match is weak. Some rows have no size entry. The others give once, few or many, or a class for an expanded clone.

v_call: TRBV6-1; cdr3_length: 14; j_call: TRBJ1-6; d_call: -; clone_size: few; cdr3_aa: CASSDLRGNSPLHF; cdr3_nt: TGTGCCAGCAGTGACCTCAGGGGCAATTCACCCCTCCACTTT
v_call: TRBV5-4; cdr3_length: 15; j_call: TRBJ1-6; d_call: -; clone_size: -; cdr3_aa: CASSFRVGNNSPLHF; cdr3_nt: TGTGCCAGCAGCTTTAGGGTAGGGAATAATTCACCCCTCCACTTT
v_call: TRBV20-1; cdr3_length: 15; j_call: TRBJ2-2; d_call: -; clone_size: few; cdr3_aa: CSARPEWVSSGELFF; cdr3_nt: TGCAGTGCTAGGCCCGAATGGGTGTCGTCCGGGGAGCTGTTTTTT
v_call: TRBV20-1; cdr3_length: 14; j_call: TRBJ2-5; d_call: TRBD2; clone_size: -; cdr3_aa: CSLSGTSGGKTQYF; cdr3_nt: TGCAGCCTCTCCGGGACTAGCGGGGGAAAGACCCAGTACTTC
v_call: TRBV2; cdr3_length: 15; j_call: TRBJ2-1; d_call: TRBD1; clone_size: few; cdr3_aa: CASRDTGASYNEQFF; cdr3_nt: TGTGCCAGCAGGGATACAGGGGCATCCTACAATGAGCAGTTCTTC
v_call: TRBV27; cdr3_length: 14; j_call: TRBJ2-7; d_call: TRBD1; clone_size: -; cdr3_aa: CGSRPGQGWYEQYF; cdr3_nt: TGTGGCAGCAGGCCCGGACAGGGGTGGTACGAGCAGTACTTC
v_call: TRBV5-1; cdr3_length: 14; j_call: TRBJ1-4; d_call: -; clone_size: few; cdr3_aa: CASSFGGPSEKLFF; cdr3_nt: TGCGCCAGCAGCTTTGGGGGGCCGAGTGAAAAACTGTTTTTT
v_call: TRBV5-1; cdr3_length: 16; j_call: TRBJ1-4; d_call: TRBD1; clone_size: once; cdr3_aa: CASSPGRTGVTEKLFF; cdr3_nt: TGCGCCAGCAGCCCGGGGAGGACAGGGGTAACCGAAAAACTGTTTTTT
v_call: TRBV29-1; cdr3_length: 14; j_call: TRBJ2-5; d_call: TRBD2; clone_size: once; cdr3_aa: CSVGGGVPLETQYF; cdr3_nt: TGCAGCGTTGGTGGGGGGGTACCCTTGGAGACCCAGTACTTC
v_call: TRBV10-3; cdr3_length: 14; j_call: TRBJ2-7; d_call: -; clone_size: many; cdr3_aa: CAISEARDGDEQYF; cdr3_nt: TGTGCCATCAGTGAGGCTCGGGACGGTGACGAGCAGTACTTC
v_call: TRBV5-4; cdr3_length: 17; j_call: TRBJ2-1; d_call: TRBD2; clone_size: -; cdr3_aa: CASSPGRGGRGGNEQFF; cdr3_nt: TGTGCCAGCAGCCCAGGCCGAGGCGGGAGGGGAGGCAATGAGCAGTTCTTC
v_call: TRBV27; cdr3_length: 15; j_call: TRBJ2-1; d_call: -; clone_size: few; cdr3_aa: CASSLRAVQINEQFF; cdr3_nt: TGTGCCAGCAGTTTAAGAGCGGTTCAGATAAATGAGCAGTTCTTC
v_call: TRBV12-3/TRBV12-4; cdr3_length: 12; j_call: TRBJ2-2; d_call: -; clone_size: -; cdr3_aa: CASSDETGELFF; cdr3_nt: TGTGCCAGCAGCGACGAAACCGGGGAGCTGTTTTTT
v_call: TRBV15; cdr3_length: 15; j_call: TRBJ2-7; d_call: TRBD1; clone_size: -; cdr3_aa: CATSREGTGLYEQYF; cdr3_nt: TGTGCCACCAGCAGAGAAGGGACAGGCCTCTACGAGCAGTACTTC
v_call: TRBV27; cdr3_length: 15; j_call: TRBJ2-7; d_call: -; clone_size: -; cdr3_aa: CASSFGAAITYEQYF; cdr3_nt: TGTGCCAGCAGTTTTGGCGCAGCAATTACCTACGAGCAGTACTTC
v_call: TRBV6-9; cdr3_length: 12; j_call: TRBJ1-1; d_call: -; clone_size: few; cdr3_aa: CASNTLEAEAFF; cdr3_nt: TGTGCCAGCAACACTCTCGAGGCTGAAGCTTTCTTT
v_call: TRBV7-8; cdr3_length: 16; j_call: TRBJ1-4; d_call: -; clone_size: -; cdr3_aa: CASSLGWGATNEKLFF; cdr3_nt: TGTGCCAGCAGCTTAGGGTGGGGGGCAACTAATGAAAAACTGTTTTTT
v_call: TRBV5-4; cdr3_length: 17; j_call: TRBJ2-6; d_call: -; clone_size: -; cdr3_aa: CASSLGGSASGANVRTF; cdr3_nt: TGTGCCAGCAGCCTCGGGGGTAGCGCCTCTGGGGCCAACGTCCGGACTTTC
v_call: TRBV24-1; cdr3_length: 14; j_call: TRBJ2-2; d_call: -; clone_size: few; cdr3_aa: CATKAGSSTGELFF; cdr3_nt: TGTGCCACCAAGGCGGGATCGTCGACTGGGGAGCTGTTTTTT
v_call: TRBV29-1; cdr3_length: 15; j_call: TRBJ2-1; d_call: TRBD1; clone_size: many; cdr3_aa: CSGYGGTGSENEQFF; cdr3_nt: TGCAGCGGATACGGAGGGACAGGGAGTGAGAATGAGCAGTTCTTC
v_call: TRBV12-3/TRBV12-4; cdr3_length: 14; j_call: TRBJ1-2; d_call: TRBD1; clone_size: many; cdr3_aa: CASRLDRGNYGYTF; cdr3_nt: TGTGCCAGCAGACTGGACAGGGGCAACTATGGCTACACCTTC
v_call: TRBV20-1; cdr3_length: 17; j_call: TRBJ2-2; d_call: TRBD1; clone_size: -; cdr3_aa: CSARPFFTGTGFGELFF; cdr3_nt: TGCAGTGCCAGACCATTCTTCACCGGGACAGGCTTCGGGGAGCTGTTTTTT
v_call: TRBV5-1; cdr3_length: 18; j_call: TRBJ2-5; d_call: TRBD2; clone_size: -; cdr3_aa: CASSRGLAGARGQETQYF; cdr3_nt: TGCGCCAGCAGCAGGGGACTAGCGGGGGCGAGGGGGCAAGAGACCCAGTACTTC
v_call: TRBV7-9; cdr3_length: 13; j_call: TRBJ1-2; d_call: -; clone_size: -; cdr3_aa: CASSFPRGYGYTF; cdr3_nt: TGTGCCAGCAGCTTTCCCAGGGGTTATGGCTACACCTTC
v_call: TRBV15; cdr3_length: 15; j_call: TRBJ1-5; d_call: -; clone_size: few; cdr3_aa: CATSRGGTSNQPQHF; cdr3_nt: TGTGCCACCAGCAGAGGGGGCACGAGCAATCAGCCCCAGCATTTT
v_call: TRBV28; cdr3_length: 14; j_call: TRBJ1-1; d_call: TRBD1; clone_size: few; cdr3_aa: CASSVDRGRTEAFF; cdr3_nt: TGTGCCAGCAGCGTGGACAGGGGGCGGACTGAAGCTTTCTTT
v_call: TRBV4-1; cdr3_length: 15; j_call: TRBJ2-7; d_call: -; clone_size: -; cdr3_aa: CASSQQIIDHYEQYF; cdr3_nt: TGCGCCAGCAGCCAGCAGATTATTGATCACTACGAGCAGTACTTC
v_call: TRBV4-1; cdr3_length: 14; j_call: TRBJ2-1; d_call: -; clone_size: -; cdr3_aa: CASSQELVGGEQFF; cdr3_nt: TGCGCCAGCAGCCAAGAACTAGTGGGGGGTGAGCAGTTCTTC
v_call: TRBV29-1; cdr3_length: 8; j_call: TRBJ2-1; d_call: -; clone_size: few; cdr3_aa: CSVNEQFF; cdr3_nt: TGCAGCGTCAATGAGCAGTTCTTC